The 6 T cell receptor beta chains below all came from one sample that was sequenced in a study of blood T cell repertoires in COVID-19. Libraries were prepared by immunoSEQ multiplex PCR; TCRdb keeps only in-frame clonotypes and omits some of them. The sample includes about 310,000 clones, about nine tenths seen only once; the top ten take less than 3%. The sample comprised peripheral blood. These receptors were taken from a woman in her 30s with COVID-19, enrolled during active disease.

The genes are TRBV11-2 and TRBJ2-1; D possibly corresponds to TRBD1 (6 bases). The CDR3 length is 16 residues. V lost 1 base and J lost 9, with 19 bases in between. The germline V gene encodes CDR1 SGHAT and CDR2 FQNNGV. CDR3 sequence: CASSLVGGNSVGEQFF. CDR3 bases: TGTGCCAGCAGCTTAGTAGGGGGAAATTCAGTGGGTGAGCAGTTCTTC.

The DNA of the CDR3 is TGTGCCAGCAGTTACTCTATAGCGCATCCCTACAATGAGCAGTTCTTC. Its translation: CASSYSIAHPYNEQFF. The J gene is TRBJ2-1, the V gene TRBV6-2 or TRBV6-3, with D possibly being TRBD2 (5 bases). The CDR3 length is 16 residues. The germline V and J ends were trimmed by 0 bases and 2 bases, with 11 bases remaining between them. The germline V gene encodes CDR1 MNHEY and CDR2 SVGEGT.

This clone has just one count. J is TRBJ2-1 and V is TRBV5-6; TRBD1 agrees at 10 bases. CDR1 is SGHDT, CDR2 YYEEEE, per germline. The CDR3 length is 14 residues. Losses at the gene ends were 4 bases for V and 8 bases for J; bases not matched to a gene: 6. CDR3 sequence: CASSLGTGEDEQFF. The CDR3 DNA follows: TGTGCCAGCAGCCTAGGGACAGGGGAAGATGAGCAGTTCTTC.

The chain recombines TRBV29-1 with TRBJ2-3; 9 bases map to TRBD2. CDR1 and CDR2 (germline): SQVTM, ANQGSEA. CDR3 length equals 14 residues. The V segment lost 6 bases and the J segment 1 base; nucleotides outside the gene matches: 5. This CDR3 is CSVTLAGRTDTQYF. DNA for the CDR3: TGCAGCGTGACCCTAGCGGGACGCACAGATACGCAGTATTTT.

The chain is built from TRBV27 and TRBJ1-2; TRBD1 might be the D (5 bases). Trimming cost V 6 bases and J 5 bases, with 13 bases left between them. This CDR3 contains 13 residues. Germline loops: CDR1 MNHEY, CDR2 SMNVEV (reference sequence). The CDR3 protein is CASSRTGDYGYTF. The CDR3 nucleotides are TGTGCCAGCAGCCGTACAGGCGATTATGGCTACACCTTC.

This chain joins TRBV30 and TRBJ1-1, with no clear D. Germline V CDR1 and CDR2: GTSNPN, SVGIG (reference sequence). Trimming took off 5 bases at V and 1 base at J, with 5 bases between the two ends. This CDR3 is 11 amino acids long. DNA of the CDR3: TGTGCCTGGCAGGCGAACACTGAAGCTTTCTTT. Protein sequence: CAWQANTEAFF.